A selection of T cell receptor beta chains follows, all from one sample in a study of blood T cells in healthy people across ages. TCRdb re-analysed the 5' RACE reads in MiXCR, keeping a single row per CDR3 protein. Of 1.8 million or so distinct CDR3 sequences listed, roughly two fifths are singletons. The material sequenced was blood. The source of these receptors is a human donor in good health. CDR3s include the opening cysteine and the closing phenylalanine or tryptophan. D genes are given only for firm matches. A clone size is listed for some rows: how often the clone was seen (once, few, many), or a class if it is expanded.

cdr3_aa cdr3_nt d_call j_call clone_size v_call
CASSVRHRGGYEQFF TGTGCCAGCAGCGTCCGGCACCGAGGGGGTTATGAGCAGTTCTTC . TRBJ2-1 . TRBV5-5
CSAAPYTSGGTYEQYF TGCAGTGCTGCACCTTATACTAGCGGGGGGACATACGAGCAGTACTTC TRBD2 TRBJ2-7 . TRBV20-1
CASSFIGQGVGYGYTF TGTGCCAGCAGTTTCATAGGACAGGGGGTAGGGTATGGCTACACCTTC TRBD1 TRBJ1-2 few TRBV7-2
CARTGFIPNEQFF TGTGCCAGGACAGGGTTCATCCCCAATGAGCAGTTCTTC . TRBJ2-1 . TRBV21-1
CASSWGLAGGVAKNIQYF TGTGCCAGCAGTTGGGGTCTAGCGGGCGGAGTAGCCAAAAACATTCAGTACTTC TRBD2 TRBJ2-4 . TRBV6-2/TRBV6-3
CASSQVVAVTLHF TGCGCCAGCAGCCAAGTGGTAGCCGTAACCCTCCACTTT . TRBJ1-6 once TRBV4-1
CASSLGFTGGLMDIQYF TGTGCCAGCAGTTTAGGTTTCACAGGGGGCTTGATGGACATTCAGTACTTC TRBD1 TRBJ2-4 . TRBV28
CATNESPPDTQYF TGTGCCACCAACGAGAGTCCGCCGGATACGCAGTATTTT . TRBJ2-3 . TRBV7-2
CASSLRSGVGNQPQHF TGTGCCAGCAGCTTAAGATCAGGGGTAGGGAATCAGCCCCAGCATTTT . TRBJ1-5 once TRBV7-2
CASISRTGYTF TGTGCCAGCATATCCCGGACTGGCTACACCTTC . TRBJ1-2 few TRBV28
CASSTTFYEQYF TGTGCCAGCAGCACGACCTTCTACGAGCAGTACTTC . TRBJ2-7 . TRBV7-2
CASSPRGSGGNEQFF TGTGCCAGCAGCCCCCGGGGGTCGGGGGGTAATGAGCAGTTCTTC TRBD2 TRBJ2-1 . TRBV28
CASSSSLGRANGYTF TGTGCCAGCAGTTCCTCCCTCGGCAGGGCCAATGGCTACACCTTC . TRBJ1-2 few TRBV27
CASSLGIGGAADTQYF TGCGCCAGCAGCTTGGGTATCGGGGGGGCTGCGGATACGCAGTATTTT TRBD2 TRBJ2-3 few TRBV5-1
CASSSRTGIRRKETQFF TGTGCCAGCAGCTCCCGGACAGGGATCAGGAGGAAAGAGACCCAGTTCTTC TRBD1 TRBJ2-1 . TRBV7-8
CAWKPLLSTDTQYF TGTGCCTGGAAACCGCTACTTAGCACAGATACGCAGTATTTT . TRBJ2-3 . TRBV30
CASSANSNQPQHF TGTGCCAGCAGCGCAAATAGCAATCAGCCCCAGCATTTT . TRBJ1-5 many TRBV9
CASRKAGGPYDEQFF TGTGCCAGCAGGAAAGCGGGGGGGCCATACGATGAGCAGTTCTTC TRBD2 TRBJ2-1 few TRBV6-5
CASSLAMDGTGPQHF TGTGCCAGCAGTTTAGCAATGGACGGGACTGGGCCCCAGCATTTT . TRBJ1-5 few TRBV12-3/TRBV12-4
CSVRQEFSYEQYF TGCAGCGTTCGACAGGAATTCTCCTACGAGCAGTACTTC . TRBJ2-7 . TRBV29-1
CSWGGVNTEAFF TGCAGTTGGGGAGGGGTGAACACTGAAGCTTTCTTT . TRBJ1-1 few TRBV29-1
CASSLLTGGARETTAYNEQFF TGTGCCAGCAGTCTCCTTACTGGGGGGGCGCGTGAGACGACGGCCTACAATGAGCAGTTCTTC . TRBJ2-1 . TRBV27
CATSRDSVSGANVLTF TGTGCCACCAGCAGAGATAGCGTCTCTGGGGCCAACGTCCTGACTTTC . TRBJ2-6 . TRBV15
CASSRTSAYNEQFF TGTGCCAGCAGCAGAACTAGCGCCTACAATGAGCAGTTCTTC TRBD2 TRBJ2-1 . TRBV6-2/TRBV6-3
CSAKRWGYTGELFF TGCAGTGCAAAGAGGTGGGGGTACACCGGGGAGCTGTTTTTT . TRBJ2-2 . TRBV20-1
CASSIDRGDRYTF TGTGCCAGTAGTATCGACAGGGGTGATCGCTACACCTTC TRBD1 TRBJ1-2 . TRBV19
CRSSSGAYGYTF TGCAGGTCTTCGAGTGGAGCCTATGGCTACACCTTC . TRBJ1-2 . TRBV20-1
CASSLDTDPYGYTF TGTGCCAGCAGCTTGGACACCGACCCCTATGGCTACACCTTC . TRBJ1-2 few TRBV5-6
CASRRTPGGTGGGYTF TGCGCCAGCAGACGAACCCCCGGTGGGACAGGGGGTGGCTACACCTTC TRBD1 TRBJ1-2 . TRBV4-1
CASSNDRGNYEQYF TGTGCCAGCAGTAACGACAGGGGGAACTACGAGCAGTACTTC TRBD1 TRBJ2-7 few TRBV27
CASSFATAGELFF TGTGCCAGCAGTTTTGCGACAGCCGGGGAGCTGTTTTTT . TRBJ2-2 . TRBV28
CASSLGRWMDYGYTF TGTGCCAGCAGCTTAGGTAGGTGGATGGACTATGGCTACACCTTC . TRBJ1-2 . TRBV11-2
CASSPLRDRGVNEQFF TGCGCCAGCAGCCCCCTCCGGGACAGGGGTGTGAATGAGCAGTTCTTC TRBD1 TRBJ2-1 few TRBV5-1
CASSSARGRGSQPQHF TGTGCCAGCAGCTCAGCCAGGGGGCGCGGATCCCAGCCCCAGCATTTT TRBD1 TRBJ1-5 few TRBV7-3
CASRAGRLTYEQYF TGTGCCAGCCGAGCCGGGCGGTTAACCTACGAGCAGTACTTC . TRBJ2-7 . TRBV2
CAISESWDGEAFF TGTGCCATCAGTGAGTCCTGGGACGGGGAAGCTTTCTTT . TRBJ1-1 few TRBV10-3
CSAARGYRNEQFF TGCAGTGCCGCCAGGGGCTATCGGAATGAGCAGTTCTTC . TRBJ2-1 . TRBV20-1
CASSLALSQGENTEAFF TGTGCCAGCAGCTTAGCGCTTAGCCAAGGGGAGAACACTGAAGCTTTCTTT . TRBJ1-1 . TRBV7-2
CASSGPTSGGTLYNEQFF TGTGCCAGCAGTGGCCCCACTAGCGGGGGCACACTATACAATGAGCAGTTCTTC TRBD2 TRBJ2-1 . TRBV25-1
CASSPGGAQSNTEAFF TGTGCCAGCAGCCCGGGGGGGGCCCAATCGAACACTGAAGCTTTCTTT . TRBJ1-1 . TRBV5-5
CASSVEDGQETQYF TGTGCCAGCAGCGTAGAGGACGGCCAAGAGACCCAGTACTTC . TRBJ2-5 . TRBV9
CASSSSPGVRTFF TGTGCCAGCAGCTCTTCACCGGGGGTGAGGACTTTCTTT . TRBJ1-1 many TRBV7-2
CASSLSRAGDEEQFF TGCGCCAGCAGCTTGAGTCGAGCGGGGGACGAGGAGCAGTTCTTC TRBD2 TRBJ2-1 few TRBV5-1
CATRLTIFTEAFF TGTGCCACCAGACTAACAATATTCACTGAAGCTTTCTTT . TRBJ1-1 . TRBV15
CSVEEYGTGYGYTF TGCAGCGTTGAAGAATATGGGACAGGGTATGGCTACACCTTC TRBD1 TRBJ1-2 few TRBV29-1